This record covers a single T cell receptor beta chain. This specimen comes from a study of control samples from healthy donors and cancer patients. Germline V CDR1 and CDR2: LGHNT, FRNRAP. The V gene end was trimmed by 4 bases and the J gene end by 5 bases; junction bases not matched to a gene: 16. This CDR3 has 17 residues. TCRdb keeps only in-frame clones here, not all; method: immunoSEQ multiplex PCR. The sample has about 160,000 clones, roughly nine tenths seen once. The chain joins TRBV12-5 to TRBJ2-5; the match to TRBD2 covers 7 bases. Sample: blood. The clonotype was recovered from a woman younger than 45 in good health. The CDR3 loop is CASGSLLSGEFGETQYF. CDR3 DNA sequence: TGTGCTAGTGGTTCCCTACTCAGCGGGGAGTTTGGGGAGACCCAGTACTTC. Based on the CDR3 plus reference TRBV12-5 and TRBJ2-5, the full variable domain is DARVTQTPRHKVTEMGQEVTMRCQPILGHNTVFWYRQTMMQGLELLAYFRNRAPLDDSGMPKDRFSAEMPDATLATLKIQPSEPRDSAVYFCASGSLLSGEFGETQYFGPGTRLLVL.